The text below deals with one TCR beta chain. The antigen is unknown. The data are from a study of CD8+CD57+ T cells in acquired aplastic anemia. About the research overall: CD4+ cells from healthy donors averaged approximately 11 million reads. Findings and caveats of the study: Comparison of patients with controls identified some 29 shared CD8+ CDR3 sequences.

The template used for profiling TCR beta VDJ and CDR3 was genomic DNA. TCRdb reprocessed the reads with MiXCR, giving one entry per CDR3 protein. Of 350,000 to 450,000 distinct CDR3 sequences listed, around 72% were seen once; the top ten hold more than 3.5%. The V gene's germline CDR1 is DFQATT and CDR2 SNEGSKA (reference sequence). Trimming left V 3 bases short and J 11 bases short, with 16 bases between. The CDR3 is made up of 12 amino acids. The clonotype originates from a human donor in good health, serving as a control. V is TRBV20-1 and J is TRBJ2-5; D remains ambiguous. The sample comprised sorted CD4+, CD8+, or CD8+CD57+ T cells (not recorded which) from PBMCs. Here the CDR3 DNA reads TGCAGTGCTAGGATGTCCAAAGAGGCGCAGTACTTC. This gives the protein CSARMSKEAQYF.